This paragraph reports one TCR beta chain. The clone's antigen remains unknown. Within one base of it there is no much larger clone, and no base qualities were kept. TCRbeta CDR3 regions were amplified from genomic DNA using the immunoSEQ Assay, a bias-controlled multiplex PCR. Per the authors' processing: Within the assay, amplification of reference gene primers was used to estimate how many nucleated cells each sample contained. To quantify the absolute abundance of each unique TCRbeta CDR3 rearrangement, sequence reads were collapsed and filtered. For each sample, productive Simpson clonality was calculated as the square root of Simpson's diversity index across productive rearrangements. Here the immuneACCESS table is served through TCRdb, limited to in-frame sequences with V and J called. Missing clones are a known gap in these copies; in checked studies unresolved V genes cover under half, and the rest lacks a known reason. Clone size and the V and J calls come from that table; the DNA yielded D and trimming. The sample profile shows approximately 300,000 clones; more than 90% of them were found once. The top ten clones comprise 2% to 3% of the sample.

Participants in the prospective study were enrolled through a virtual design, were aged roughly 18 to 100 years, and lived in approximately 25 United States geographic areas. To assign participants to cohorts, the prospective study relied on clinical history that participants themselves reported in a screening survey and a study questionnaire. For ImmuneRACE Cohort 3, a participant was defined as recovered based on two consecutive negative NP/OP PCR tests, clearance by a healthcare professional, or resolution of symptoms. Mobile phlebotomists in the prospective study collected whole blood, serum and a nasopharyngeal or oropharyngeal swab from every participant. Additional blood draws and questionnaires over an approximately 2-month period could optionally be provided by prospective study participants. Before DNA extraction, blood samples from the prospective study were shipped at room temperature or frozen.

This entry comes from a study of blood T cell repertoires in COVID-19 (TCRdb year 2020). At the level of the whole study: Collaborator samples came from the United States, Italy and Spain and covered acute and convalescent phases of COVID-19. The material from the prospective study consisted of cDNA or gDNA derived from T cells, B-cell-depleted T cells, or PBMCs. The repertoires were released in a freely available public database intended as a resource for research on the immune response to SARS-CoV-2. The dataset comprised deeply sampled blood TCRbeta repertoires from subjects exposed to, actively infected with, or recovered from COVID-19. Samples were obtained from the ongoing ImmuneRACE study (first 160 participants) and from 1,254 subjects provided by 6 global collaborators. Nearly every sample came with metadata listing a de-identified subject ID, COVID-19 status, age in years and sex. Where HLA class I and class II types were available, the types were taken from metadata supplied by the sample provider, not from assay-based typing.

Including the terminal cysteine and phenylalanine, the CDR3 comprises 16 residues. Kept here is only the CDR3 DNA, which spans 48 bases and is read in frame from base 1. V drops 7 bases and J drops 5 bases, leaving 21 bases in between. CDR1 and CDR2 are read off the germline V gene (reference sequence) as LNHDA and SQIVND. Points the paper makes about the study in general: How much clinical and demographic metadata was included differed by source and by participant, and the metadata was provided uncurated.

The TCR comes from a man in his 60s who had recovered from COVID-19. Sequenced material: PBMCs or T cells enriched from blood (not recorded which). The chain is encoded by TRBV19 joined to TRBJ1-3; TRBD1 is possibly the D segment (6 matching bases). The DNA reads as follows: TGTGCCAGTACCTACAAAATTGAGGGGGTGCGAAACACCATATATTTT. This encodes CASTYKIEGVRNTIYF.